This T cell receptor beta chain was captured by sequencing in a study of spatial heterogeneity in lung cancer. At the level of the study: When follow-up PBMC samples existed, they were sequenced (at a median of around 2 years after resection). Detection consistently captured more beta-chain sequences than alpha-chain sequences.

TCRdb fed the 5' RACE reads into MiXCR, producing one record per CDR3 protein. The data contain approximately 93,000 distinct CDR3 sequences, roughly 21% of them singletons. Sample time point: blood at routine non-recurrence follow-up after resection. Whole RNA, which was extracted from tumor, nontumor lung tissue or frozen PBMC, was sequenced without any cell sorting. V was clipped by 10 bases and J by 8 bases, with 20 bases between them. In germline, CDR1 is MNHEY, CDR2 SVGEGT. CDR3 length equals 13 residues. This clonotype occurred once. The chain couples TRBV6-2 or TRBV6-3 to TRBJ1-1; a weak D match, TRBD1 (6 bases). The specimen comprised PBMCs, sampled at follow-up. This clonotype was sampled from a male donor with early-stage non-small cell lung cancer. CDR3 sequence reads: CATITNTRGEAFF. CDR3 sequence (DNA): TGTGCCACCATTACCAACACGAGGGGGGAAGCTTTCTTT.